What follows are 19 T cell receptor beta chains derived from one specimen sequenced in a study of T cells in Graves' hyperthyroidism and ophthalmopathy. Amplified TCR beta CDR3 regions derived from RNA transcripts. The HTBI primer set served for first-round RT-PCR of the TCR CDR3. TCRdb re-called the multiplex PCR reads through MiXCR, storing one row per CDR3 protein. The data show about 640,000 distinct CDR3 sequences, just under 45% seen once. Source material: peripheral blood or thyroid tissue (not recorded which). The receptors shown here come from an adult man with Graves' disease, either hyperthyroidism or ophthalmopathy (not recorded which).

This clonotype has at least ten counts. The rearrangement uses TRBV5-1 and TRBJ1-4; D is perhaps TRBD1 (5 bases). The V gene lost 6 bases and the J gene lost 8 bases, with 17 bases spanning the gap. CDR3 length: 14 amino acids. Germline V gene data show CDR1 as SGHRS and CDR2 as YFSETQ. In DNA form, the CDR3 reads TGCGCCAGCAATACCGGGACGGTGGCGGAAAAACTGTTTTTT. Protein sequence: CASNTGTVAEKLFF.

On this clonotype: Compared with germline, one end of the junction differs, possibly owing to a read error. V gene TRBV19 combines with J gene TRBJ1-5; maybe TRBD1 (5 bases). The CDR3 runs 18 residues. The V gene's germline CDR1 is LNHDA and CDR2 SQIVND (reference sequence). CDR3 residues: CASSQGWGDPGGNQPQHF. The CDR3 DNA sequence: TGCGCCAGCAGCCAAGGATGGGGGGACCCTGGGGGCAATCAGCCCCAGCATTTT.

The table lists this clonotype with a few counts. This chain links TRBV6-5 with TRBJ2-5; D gene unclear. CDR3 length: 13 residues. V gave up 0 bases and J gave up 4 bases, with 6 bases separating them. The germline CDR1 and CDR2 sequences are MNHEY and SVGAGI. CDR3 sequence: CASSYSGLETQYF. As DNA, the CDR3 is TGTGCCAGCAGTTACTCGGGTTTAGAGACCCAGTACTTC.

The chain recombines TRBV24-1 with TRBJ1-2; D ambiguous. CDR3 length: 13 residues. The germline gives CDR1 KGHDR, CDR2 SFDVKD. The V gene lost 6 bases and the J gene lost 5 bases, with 12 bases spanning the gap. The DNA of the CDR3 is TGTGCCACCAGTTACACGGAAACTTATGGCTACACCTTC. Translation: CATSYTETYGYTF.

The V call is TRBV2, the J call TRBJ1-2; D is possibly TRBD1 (5 bases). Germline CDR1 SNHLY, CDR2 FYNNEI. The CDR3 has 12 residues. V lost 3 bases and J lost 10, with 12 bases in between. CDR3 residues: CASSESGTAYTF. For the CDR3, the DNA is TGTGCCAGCAGTGAGTCCGGGACGGCCTACACCTTC.

This clonotype was counted many times. The CDR3 loop reads CASSIDDWETQYF. CDR3 bases: TGTGCCAGCAGCATTGACGACTGGGAGACCCAGTACTTC. The rearrangement uses TRBV7-9 and TRBJ2-5, with no clear D. The CDR3 is 13 amino acids. Trimming cost V 5 bases and J 5 bases, with 12 bases left between them. Germline V CDR1 and CDR2: SEHNR, FQNEAQ (reference sequence).

This clonotype came up once. The chain has TRBV15 and TRBJ1-2, with D possibly matching TRBD1 (5 bases). From germline, CDR1 is LNHNV and CDR2 YYDKDF (reference sequence). The CDR3 is made up of 16 amino acids. Trimming removed 4 bases from V and 0 bases from J, with 15 bases in between. The CDR3 here is CATSNLDSPSNYGYTF. The CDR3 DNA is TGTGCCACCAGCAACCTTGACAGCCCCTCTAACTATGGCTACACCTTC.

A remark on this clonotype: The junction and the germline gene differ at one end; a read error may be behind it. The chain links TRBV2 to TRBJ2-5; tentative D call: TRBD2 (6 bases). Germline CDR1 is SNHLY and CDR2 is FYNNEI. The CDR3 covers 15 residues. CDR3 sequence (DNA): TGTGCCAGCAGTGAATCGAGGTCCCCGGGGGAGACCCAGCACTTC. It yields the protein CASSESRSPGETQHF.

As to this clonotype: With a much larger clone just one base away, this may be a read error. The V gene is TRBV2, the J gene TRBJ1-2; maybe TRBD1 (5 bases). Germline lookup yields CDR1 SNHLY and CDR2 FYNNEI. The length of the CDR3 is 12 residues. For the CDR3, the DNA is TGTGCCAGCAGCCTCGGGACCCCCCATCGGGCCTTC. Its translation is CASSLGTPHRAF.

This clonotype showed up many times. The genes are TRBV7-9 and TRBJ1-1; 10 bases are shared with TRBD1. Germline V gene lookup returns CDR1 SEHNR and CDR2 FQNEAQ (reference sequence). The CDR3 covers 13 residues. V lost 4 bases, J lost 6 bases, and 2 bases stayed unmatched. The CDR3 spells CASSSGTGAEAFF. The DNA for the CDR3 is TGTGCCAGCAGCTCCGGGACAGGGGCTGAAGCTTTCTTT.

This clonotype was counted at least ten times. The rearrangement joins TRBV11-2 to TRBJ2-5; a possible D gene is TRBD1 (5 bases). The CDR3 contains 14 residues. V shed 0 bases and J shed 4 bases, with 9 bases lying between them. The germline gives CDR1 SGHAT, CDR2 FQNNGV. The CDR3 DNA reads TGTGCCAGCAGCTTAGACAGGGTATCAGAGACCCAGTACTTC. It encodes CASSLDRVSETQYF.

As concerns this clonotype: Just one base apart from a much larger clone, this may be a read error. The chain has TRBV10-2 and TRBJ1-1; D ambiguous. Germline V gene data show CDR1 as WSHSY and CDR2 as SAAADI. Trimming pared 3 bases from V and 10 bases from J, leaving 9 bases between. The CDR3 extends over 11 amino acids. CDR3 in amino acids: CASSEGPGAFF. The CDR3 bases are TGCGCCAGCAGTGAAGGACCTGGAGCTTTCTTT.

This sequence joins TRBV7-2 and TRBJ2-7; tentatively, D is TRBD1 (8 bases). The CDR3 totals 17 residues. Germline loops: CDR1 SGHTA, CDR2 FQGNSA. V lost 0 bases and J 5 bases, leaving 20 bases between the germline ends. The CDR3 DNA sequence: TGTGCCAGCAGCTTAGCGGGGGGGTCGGGACAGGAAGACGAGCAGTACTTC. Translating it yields CASSLAGGSGQEDEQYF.

The rearrangement uses TRBV10-3 and TRBJ2-2, with D maybe TRBD1 (6 bases). V lost 3 bases and J lost 4, with 9 bases in between. The CDR3 spans 14 residues. The germline gives CDR1 ENHRY, CDR2 SYGVKD. The CDR3 is CAISEGQTTGELFF. The CDR3 bases are TGTGCCATCAGTGAAGGACAGACCACCGGGGAGCTGTTTTTT.

This clonotype was detected once. The CDR3 carries no conserved terminal phenylalanine or tryptophan, so it likely arises from a read error. The limits of the CDR3 on the DNA are not certain, so only TCRdb's listed CDR3 is given. The chain employs TRBV19 and TRBJ2-2; the D call in the table, TRBD1, was not verified against the DNA. Counting both end residues, the CDR3 totals 8 amino acids. CDR1 is LNHDA, CDR2 SQIVND, per germline (reference sequence). The CDR3: CASSPIRA.

This rearrangement joins TRBV20-1 to TRBJ2-5, with 14 nucleotides matching TRBD2. There are 18 residues in the CDR3. V was clipped by 0 bases and J by 2 bases; unmatched bases: 8. Germline V gene data show CDR1 as DFQATT and CDR2 as SNEGSKA (reference sequence). The CDR3 bases are TGCAGTGCTAGAGAGGGGACTAGCGGGAGAGGCGGGCAAGAGACCCAGTACTTC. It specifies CSAREGTSGRGGQETQYF.

This clonotype was seen only a few times. The CDR3 DNA is TGTGCCAGCGGTTCCGGGACAGGTGGGGAAAAACTGTTTTTT. Residues: CASGSGTGGEKLFF. The chain recombines TRBV2 with TRBJ1-4; TRBD1 aligns across 8 bases. Germline V lookup: CDR1 SNHLY, CDR2 FYNNEI. V trimming: 8 bases; J trimming: 8 bases; junction bases outside the gene matches: 10. CDR3 size: 14 residues.

V is TRBV7-9 and J is TRBJ2-7, with 12 bases aligning to TRBD2. The length of the CDR3 is 16 residues. V was clipped by 3 bases and J by 5 bases; unmatched bases: 8. Germline loops: CDR1 SEHNR, CDR2 FQNEAQ (reference sequence). The CDR3 is CASSFRTSGTSDEQYF. The CDR3 DNA is TGTGCCAGCAGCTTCCGGACTAGCGGGACTAGTGACGAGCAGTACTTC.

This rearrangement joins TRBV5-8 to TRBJ1-2; D call uncertain. V was clipped by 0 bases and J by 4 bases, with 7 bases between them. The CDR3 loop spans 13 amino acids. Germline V gene sequence: CDR1 SGHTS, CDR2 YDEGEE. CDR3 sequence (DNA): TGTGCCAGCAGCTTGGCAGATCTCTATGGCTACACCTTC. Translated, it gives CASSLADLYGYTF. Combining the CDR3 with reference TRBV5-8 and TRBJ1-2 gives the whole variable domain EAGVTQSPTHLIKTRGQQATLRCSPISGHTSVYWYQQALGLGLQFLLWYDEGEERNRGNFPPRFSGRQFPNYSSELNVNALELEDSALYLCASSLADLYGYTFGSGTRLTVV.